The 27 T cell receptor beta chains listed next were all sequenced from one sample in a study of blood T cell repertoires in COVID-19. Generated by immunoSEQ multiplex PCR, the TCRdb table keeps only in-frame clones and is missing some. The table records fewer than 250,000 clones, 65% to 85% of them present only once. The sequenced material came from PBMCs or T cells enriched from blood (not recorded which). These receptors originate from a woman aged 35 to 49 who had recovered from COVID-19.

The chain combines TRBV7-6 with TRBJ2-6, with a weak D call TRBD2 (6 bases). Germline CDR1 reads SGHVS; CDR2 reads FNYEAQ. V was cut by 5 bases and J by 0 bases, with 23 bases left in between. This CDR3 region has 20 residues. The CDR3 DNA sequence: TGTGCCAGCAGCCTCGACCTGGGGGGAAGTTTCCTCTCTGGGGCCAACGTCCTGACTTTC. Translation gives CASSLDLGGSFLSGANVLTF.

This sequence joins TRBV9 and TRBJ2-7; 9 bases line up with TRBD2. The CDR3 runs to 16 residues. Trimming took 0 bases from V and 1 from J; bases not matched to a gene: 5. The germline gives CDR1 SGDLS, CDR2 YYNGEE. The CDR3 sequence: CASSVDGGRASYEQYF. The CDR3 bases are TGTGCCAGCAGCGTAGACGGCGGGAGGGCGTCCTACGAGCAGTACTTC.

The rearrangement uses TRBV28 and TRBJ1-2; the match to TRBD1 covers 9 bases. This CDR3 spans 14 amino acids. Germline V CDR1 and CDR2: MDHEN, SYDVKM. V lost 6 bases and J lost 7; bases outside the gene matches: 9. CDR3 nucleotide sequence: TGTGCCAGCAGCCGCCGGGACAGGGTTGTTGGCTACACCTTC. This gives the protein CASSRRDRVVGYTF.

The chain joins TRBV28 to TRBJ1-6; 9 bases match TRBD1. Germline assignment: CDR1 MDHEN and CDR2 SYDVKM. This CDR3 contains 15 residues. The V segment lost 7 bases and the J segment 7 bases; nucleotides outside the gene matches: 8. The CDR3 loop reads CASNSPGTGNSPLHF. CDR3 DNA sequence: TGTGCCAGCAACTCACCGGGGACAGGGAATTCACCCCTCCACTTT.

About this clone: The same CDR3 arises from other DNA sequences in this sample as well. The rearrangement links TRBV28 to TRBJ2-5; a possible D gene is TRBD2 (5 bases). The CDR3 sequence is 13 residues long. V dropped 2 bases and J dropped 5 bases, with 9 bases sitting between them. Germline values: CDR1 MDHEN, CDR2 SYDVKM. CDR3 sequence: CASSLGREETQYF. The CDR3 DNA reads TGTGCCAGCAGTTTAGGTAGGGAGGAGACCCAGTACTTC.

Here the CDR3 DNA reads TGCGCCAGCAGCACCCCTAGCGGGGGGTGGGCCGGGGAGCTGTTTTTT. As protein: CASSTPSGGWAGELFF. This chain links TRBV5-1 with TRBJ2-2, with 11 nucleotides matching TRBD2. The V segment lost 4 bases and the J segment 6 bases; nucleotides outside the gene matches: 8. The CDR3 extends over 16 amino acids. CDR1 is SGHRS and CDR2 is YFSETQ in the germline V gene.

V gene TRBV7-2 combines with J gene TRBJ2-3; tentatively, D is TRBD1 (5 bases). V was pared by 5 bases and J by 4 bases, with 13 bases between. CDR3 length equals 14 residues. Germline V gene lookup returns CDR1 SGHTA and CDR2 FQGNSA. The CDR3 here is CASSLRQYADTQYF. CDR3 sequence (DNA): TGTGCCAGCAGCCTGCGACAGTATGCAGATACGCAGTATTTT.

The genes are TRBV15 and TRBJ2-1, with TRBD1 as a possible D gene (5 bases). The CDR3 runs to 14 residues. CDR1 and CDR2 (germline): LNHNV, YYDKDF (reference sequence). The V and J ends lost 4 bases and 1 base respectively, with 8 bases between them. The CDR3 reads CATSMGQSYNEQFF. The CDR3 coding sequence is TGTGCCACCAGCATGGGGCAGTCCTACAATGAGCAGTTCTTC.

The CDR3 sequence is CASAAILTGAGDTQYF. CDR3 sequence (DNA): TGCGCCAGCGCGGCCATACTAACAGGGGCGGGAGATACGCAGTATTTT. This chain connects TRBV5-1 to TRBJ2-3; 7 bases line up with TRBD1. The CDR3 loop spans 16 amino acids. Germline values: CDR1 SGHRS, CDR2 YFSETQ. The junction had 16 bases not matched to a gene; V was cut back by 7 bases and J by 5 bases.

The chain employs TRBV3-1 (or the pseudogene TRBV3-2) and TRBJ2-1; 11 positions agree with TRBD1. The CDR3 length is 16 residues. Germline assignment: CDR1 LGHDT and CDR2 YNNKEL (reference sequence). Germline trimming cut 4 bases from V and 7 bases from J; bases unmatched to any gene: 9. For the CDR3, the DNA is TGTGCCAGCAGCCTGCCGGGGACAGGGGGTGAAAATGAGCAGTTCTTC. It translates to CASSLPGTGGENEQFF.

The chain is built from TRBV28 and TRBJ2-7; 8 bases match TRBD2. J gave up 6 bases and V 4 bases, and 11 bases lay outside the gene matches. CDR1 is MDHEN, CDR2 SYDVKM, per germline. This CDR3 contains 15 residues. CDR3 sequence: CASSSDGRALTEQYF. CDR3 coding DNA: TGTGCCAGCAGTTCGGACGGGAGGGCCCTAACCGAGCAGTACTTC.

CDR3 sequence: CATSRGPQGQGGGYTF. CDR3 sequence (DNA): TGTGCCACCAGTCGGGGACCTCAGGGACAGGGGGGTGGCTACACCTTC. This chain connects TRBV24-1 to TRBJ1-2; TRBD1 agrees at 11 bases. In germline, CDR1 is KGHDR, CDR2 SFDVKD. The CDR3 is made up of 16 amino acids. Losses at the gene ends were 6 bases for V and 7 bases for J; bases not matched to a gene: 12.

The CDR3 loop reads CASRKGLSRDEQFF. CDR3 DNA sequence: TGTGCCAGCAGAAAGGGACTATCCCGTGATGAGCAGTTCTTC. The rearrangement joins TRBV7-6 to TRBJ2-1, with TRBD2 identical over 7 bases. This CDR3 spans 14 amino acids. Looked up from germline, CDR1 is SGHVS and CDR2 is FNYEAQ. The V segment lost 6 bases and the J segment 8 bases; nucleotides outside the gene matches: 10.

The rearrangement joins TRBV19 to TRBJ2-5, with a tentative D call TRBD1 (6 bases). This CDR3 is 15 amino acids long. The ends were cut back, 3 bases at V and 2 bases at J, with 13 bases in the middle. CDR1 and CDR2 from the germline V gene are LNHDA and SQIVND (reference sequence). The CDR3, as DNA: TGTGCCAGTAGTATGGACAGAATTCAGCAAGAGACCCAGTACTTC. This sequence encodes CASSMDRIQQETQYF.

In its sample, this clone was seen once. The chain combines TRBV28 with TRBJ1-2; possibly TRBD1 for D (5 bases). Trimming left V 6 bases short and J 5 bases short, with 16 bases between. The CDR3 is 14 amino acids. Germline assignment: CDR1 MDHEN and CDR2 SYDVKM. The CDR3: CASSPTRVGYGYTF. In DNA form, the CDR3 reads TGTGCCAGCAGCCCAACCAGGGTCGGGTATGGCTACACCTTC.

The CDR3 reads CASSESGTENTEAFF. The CDR3 DNA reads TGCGCCAGCAGTGAGTCCGGGACAGAGAACACTGAAGCTTTCTTT. The chain employs TRBV10-1 and TRBJ1-1; 7 bases are shared with TRBD1. Germline CDR1 WNHNN, CDR2 SYGVQD (reference sequence). The length of the CDR3 is 15 residues. The V segment lost 0 bases and the J segment 1 base; nucleotides outside the gene matches: 2.

The chain couples TRBV29-1 to TRBJ2-7; a possible D gene is TRBD1 (6 bases). Germline V gene sequence: CDR1 SQVTM, CDR2 ANQGSEA. This CDR3 is 12 amino acids long. V lost 5 bases and J lost 0, with 8 bases in between. CDR3 in amino acids: CSVRDTSYEQYF. The CDR3 DNA reads as TGCAGCGTTCGGGACACCTCCTACGAGCAGTACTTC.

This clone was seen a handful of times. The gene calls are TRBV5-1 and TRBJ2-1; TRBD2 matches 7 bases. Trimming cost V 3 bases and J 2 bases; bases outside gene matches: 5. In germline, CDR1 is SGHRS, CDR2 YFSETQ. CDR3 length: 15 amino acids. The CDR3 DNA is TGCGCCAGCAGCTCCAGCGGGACCACCTACAATGAGCAGTTCTTC. Protein: CASSSSGTTYNEQFF.

V gene TRBV29-1 combines with J gene TRBJ1-4; 8 nucleotides align to TRBD1. V shed 6 bases and J 3 bases; nucleotides not matched to a gene: 3. The germline V gene encodes CDR1 SQVTM and CDR2 ANQGSEA. The CDR3 is made up of 13 amino acids. The CDR3 reads CSVQDRANEKLFF. The CDR3 DNA reads TGCAGCGTCCAGGACAGGGCTAATGAAAAACTGTTTTTT.

The chain uses TRBV19 and TRBJ2-1; 8 nucleotides match TRBD2. The V and J ends lost 4 bases and 9 bases, in that order; junction bases with no gene match: 8. The CDR3 spans 14 residues. Per germline, CDR1 LNHDA and CDR2 SQIVND (reference sequence). The CDR3 region is CASSTAGGGAEQFF. As DNA, the CDR3 is TGTGCCAGTAGTACGGCGGGAGGAGGGGCTGAGCAGTTCTTC.

The V gene is TRBV28, the J gene TRBJ2-1, with D tentatively TRBD2 (5 bases). The CDR3 is made up of 15 amino acids. Trimming took off 6 bases at V and 8 bases at J, with 20 bases between the two ends. Germline V CDR1 and CDR2: MDHEN, SYDVKM. In DNA form, the CDR3 reads TGTGCCAGCAGAGGACCGTTAGAGGGTAGAGATGAGCAGTTCTTC. Amino acid sequence: CASRGPLEGRDEQFF.

The genes are TRBV6-5 and TRBJ2-7; TRBD2 agrees at 9 bases. This CDR3 is built from 14 residues. V shed 2 bases, J shed 7 bases, and the junction held 6 bases outside the gene matches. From germline, CDR1 is MNHEY and CDR2 SVGAGI. The CDR3 here is CASSYGGRAMEQYF. The CDR3 DNA is TGTGCCAGCAGTTACGGCGGGAGGGCCATGGAGCAGTACTTC.

The chain couples TRBV7-9 to TRBJ2-7, with D possibly matching TRBD1 (6 bases). CDR1 and CDR2 (germline): SEHNR, FQNEAQ (reference sequence). CDR3 length: 14 residues. V lost 4 bases and J lost 3, with 13 bases in between. DNA of the CDR3: TGTGCCAGCAGCTCGCAGGGGTTACACTACGAGCAGTACTTC. Protein sequence: CASSSQGLHYEQYF. The entire variable domain, with the rest obtained from reference TRBV7-9 and TRBJ2-7, is as follows: DTGVSQNPRHKITKRGQNVTFRCDPISEHNRLYWYRQTLGQGPEFLTYFQNEAQLEKSRLLSDRFSAERPKGSFSTLEIQRTEQGDSAMYLCASSSQGLHYEQYFGPGTRLTVT.

This chain links TRBV5-4 with TRBJ2-1; TRBD2 matches at 15 bases. The V and J ends lost 5 bases and 3 bases, in that order; junction bases with no gene match: 0. Germline CDR1 and CDR2: SGHNT and YYREEE (reference sequence). This CDR3 comprises 15 residues. CDR3 nucleotides: TGTGCCAGCAGGGGACTAGCGGGAGGCTACAATGAGCAGTTCTTC. It encodes CASRGLAGGYNEQFF.

The chain carries TRBV6-4 and TRBJ1-2, with D unresolved. The CDR3 extends over 13 amino acids. Germline V gene sequence: CDR1 MRHNA, CDR2 SNTAGT. The V and J ends lost 3 bases and 5 bases respectively, with 10 bases between them. The CDR3 region has the DNA TGTGCCAGCAGTGAAGAGGTTGGGTATGGCTACACCTTC. Amino acids: CASSEEVGYGYTF.

The genes are TRBV9 and TRBJ1-1, with 7 nucleotides matching TRBD1. CDR1 and CDR2 (germline): SGDLS, YYNGEE. The V and J ends lost 0 bases and 0 bases, in that order; junction bases with no gene match: 5. This CDR3 is 16 amino acids long. CDR3 DNA: TGTGCCAGCAGCGTAGGGGCGGGACAGATGAACACTGAAGCTTTCTTT. Its translation: CASSVGAGQMNTEAFF.

The chain couples TRBV7-2 to TRBJ2-1; a weak D match, TRBD2 (5 bases). In germline, CDR1 is SGHTA, CDR2 FQGNSA. The V gene lost 1 base and the J gene lost 1 base, with 11 bases spanning the gap. This CDR3 is built from 16 residues. The DNA of the CDR3 is TGTGCCAGCAGCTTAGTGGCTAGCAGATCCTACAATGAGCAGTTCTTC. Protein product: CASSLVASRSYNEQFF.